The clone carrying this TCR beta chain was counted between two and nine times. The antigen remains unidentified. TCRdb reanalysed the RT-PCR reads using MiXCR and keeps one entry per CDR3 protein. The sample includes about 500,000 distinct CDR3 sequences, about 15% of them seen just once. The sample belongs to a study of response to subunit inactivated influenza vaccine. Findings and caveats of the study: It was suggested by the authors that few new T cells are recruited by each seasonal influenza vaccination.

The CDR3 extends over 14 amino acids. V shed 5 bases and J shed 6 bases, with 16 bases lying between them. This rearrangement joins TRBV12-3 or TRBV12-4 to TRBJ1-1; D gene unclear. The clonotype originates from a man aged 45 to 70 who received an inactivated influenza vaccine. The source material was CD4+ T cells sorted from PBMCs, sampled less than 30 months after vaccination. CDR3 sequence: CASSTGRETSEAFF. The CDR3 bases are TGTGCCAGCAGTACCGGACGGGAAACCTCTGAAGCTTTCTTT.